The rows below give T cell receptor beta chains drawn from one sample of a study of T cell responses to AZD1222 COVID-19 vaccine. Using immunoSEQ multiplex PCR, the repertoire was profiled, and TCRdb retains in-frame clones only, with some absent. The sample includes 90,000 to 130,000 clones, 88% of them seen just once. Sequenced here: peripheral blood, sampled on day 0 of AZD1222 vaccination. The receptors shown here come from an adult in good health. The CDR3 runs from the conserved cysteine through the conserved F or W.

v_gene	j_gene	CDR3aa
TRBV3-1/TRBV3-2	TRBJ1-4	CASSPFGANEKLFF
TRBV5-5	TRBJ2-7	CASSLGIWGYEQYF
TRBV28	TRBJ1-2	CASTLSQGYGYTF
TRBV19	TRBJ2-7	CASSRPPPLAGGAYEQYF
TRBV5-5	TRBJ1-4	CASSSTGPTNEKLFF
TRBV7-8	TRBJ2-7	CASSSTSVFYEQYF
TRBV9	TRBJ2-5	CASSVGSAIQETQYF
TRBV4-1	TRBJ2-1	CASSQERTGGWNEQFF
TRBV2	TRBJ1-2	CASSLDRVKVYTF
TRBV6-1	TRBJ1-2	CASSEVSGPNYGYTF
TRBV9	TRBJ1-1	CASSVVGTEAFF
TRBV18	TRBJ2-1	CASVNSGSRVEQFF
TRBV18	TRBJ1-1	CASSPPGRNTEAFF
TRBV5-1	TRBJ2-3	CASSLRPVSTDTQYF
TRBV5-1	TRBJ2-7	CASSWGSGTGAPEQYF
TRBV5-5	TRBJ1-5	CASGTGGFQPQHF
TRBV6-5	TRBJ1-2	CASSYQGRNYGYTF
TRBV7-9	TRBJ1-3	CAGRGGAQGNTIYF
TRBV6-5	TRBJ1-2	CASIKGGTWGYTF
TRBV6-1	TRBJ2-7	CASSDERPWGEQYF
TRBV11-2	TRBJ2-7	CASSPVGAGALYEQYF
TRBV5-6	TRBJ1-1	CASSSGQAMNTEAFF
TRBV11-2	TRBJ2-3	CASSLSSGRTFSTDTQYF
TRBV6-5	TRBJ2-7	CASTNDRGEQYF
TRBV19	TRBJ1-1	CASSTWTGENTEAFF
TRBV27	TRBJ1-2	CASSFARGAHHGYTF
TRBV18	TRBJ2-7	CASSPDAGNHGQYF
TRBV11-1	TRBJ1-2	CASSVSPRDSYGYTF
TRBV6-2/TRBV6-3	TRBJ2-7	CASSYGDTYEQYF
TRBV19	TRBJ1-5	CASSPRGEPQHF
TRBV2	TRBJ1-1	CASGRSSGTEAFF
TRBV18	TRBJ1-3	CASSSSPMSSGNTIYF
TRBV7-9	TRBJ1-4	CASSLTGGGEKLFF
TRBV7-6	TRBJ2-7	CASSLATDPSYEQYF
TRBV18	TRBJ1-5	CASSPKAGQGAGQPQHF
TRBV18	TRBJ2-7	CASSPPTRNPYEQYF
TRBV10-3	TRBJ1-4	CAIRAGATNEKLFF
TRBV30	TRBJ2-7	CAWSRPYEQYF
TRBV19	TRBJ2-7	CASSIGGQYYEQYF
TRBV19	TRBJ1-1	CASSMVLNTEAFF